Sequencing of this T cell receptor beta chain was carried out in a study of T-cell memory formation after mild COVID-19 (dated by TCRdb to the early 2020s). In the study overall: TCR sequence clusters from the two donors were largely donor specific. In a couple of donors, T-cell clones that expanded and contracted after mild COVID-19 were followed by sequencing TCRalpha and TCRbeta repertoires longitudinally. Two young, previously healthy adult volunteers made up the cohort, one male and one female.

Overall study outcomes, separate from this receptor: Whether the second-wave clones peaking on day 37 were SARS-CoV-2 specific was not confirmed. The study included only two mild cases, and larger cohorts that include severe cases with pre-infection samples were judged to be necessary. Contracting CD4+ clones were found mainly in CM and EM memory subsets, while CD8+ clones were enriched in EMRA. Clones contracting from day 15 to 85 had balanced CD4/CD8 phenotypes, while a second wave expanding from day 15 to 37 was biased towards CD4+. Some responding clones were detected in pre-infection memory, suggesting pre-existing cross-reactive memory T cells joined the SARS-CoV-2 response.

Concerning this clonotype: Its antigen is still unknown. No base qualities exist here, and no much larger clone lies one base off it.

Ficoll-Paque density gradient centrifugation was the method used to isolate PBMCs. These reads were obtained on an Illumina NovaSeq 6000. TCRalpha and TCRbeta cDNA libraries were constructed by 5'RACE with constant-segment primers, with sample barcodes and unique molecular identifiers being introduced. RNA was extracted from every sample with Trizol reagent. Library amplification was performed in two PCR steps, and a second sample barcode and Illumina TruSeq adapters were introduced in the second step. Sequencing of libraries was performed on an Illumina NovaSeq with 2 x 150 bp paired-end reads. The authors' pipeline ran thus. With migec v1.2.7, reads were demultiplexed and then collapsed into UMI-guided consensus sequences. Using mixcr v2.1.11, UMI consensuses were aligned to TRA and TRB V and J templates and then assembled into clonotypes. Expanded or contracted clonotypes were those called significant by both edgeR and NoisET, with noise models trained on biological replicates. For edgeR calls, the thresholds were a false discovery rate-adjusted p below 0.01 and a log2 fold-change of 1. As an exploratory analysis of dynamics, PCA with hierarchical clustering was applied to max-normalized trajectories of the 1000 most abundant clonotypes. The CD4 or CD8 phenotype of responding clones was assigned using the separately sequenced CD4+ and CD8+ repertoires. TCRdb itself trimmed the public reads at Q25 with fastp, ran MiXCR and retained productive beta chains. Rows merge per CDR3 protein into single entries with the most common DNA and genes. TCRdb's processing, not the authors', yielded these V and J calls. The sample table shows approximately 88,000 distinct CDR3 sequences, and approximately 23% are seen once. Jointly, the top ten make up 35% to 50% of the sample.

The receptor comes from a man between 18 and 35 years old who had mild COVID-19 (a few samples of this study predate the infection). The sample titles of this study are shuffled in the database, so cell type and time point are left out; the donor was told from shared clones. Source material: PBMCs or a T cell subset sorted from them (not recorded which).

The CDR3 region reads CASSPQGAQETQYF. The nucleotide sequence is given as TGTGCCAGCAGCCCCCAGGGTGCCCAAGAGACCCAGTACTTC. The sequence is built from TRBV9 and TRBJ2-5, with TRBD1 tentatively as D gene (5 bases match). From the germline V gene, CDR1 is SGDLS and CDR2 is YYNGEE. V drops 4 bases and J drops 1 base, leaving 11 bases in between. The CDR3 measures 14 amino acids from cysteine to phenylalanine. Left in the record is the CDR3 DNA by itself, 42 bases read in frame from the first base.